One sample yielded the 13 T cell receptor beta chains listed below, sequenced in a study of T cell repertoires in cytomegalovirus infection. TCRdb ran MiXCR on the reads and lists one entry per CDR3 protein. The sample holds around 770,000 distinct CDR3 sequences; under 35% are singletons and the top ten take 10% to 15%. Their antigen targets remain unknown. Sequencing was performed on cultured CD8+ T cells from PBMCs, taken from culture after CMV antigen stimulation. Every receptor here comes from a human donor in good health (CMV status not recorded). Some clones in this sample may be carry-over from other donors' samples.

This clonotype was observed at least ten times. CDR3: CASSLGGTHNQPQHF. As DNA, the CDR3 is TGTGCCAGCAGCTTAGGCGGGACCCACAATCAGCCCCAGCATTTT. The gene calls are TRBV7-2 and TRBJ1-5, with TRBD1 as a possible D gene (5 bases). Germline V CDR1 and CDR2: SGHTA, FQGNSA. The ends were cut back, 1 base at V and 3 bases at J, with 10 bases in the middle. The CDR3 is made up of 15 amino acids. Variable domain in full (rest from reference TRBV7-2 and TRBJ1-5): GAGVSQSPSNKVTEKGKDVELRCDPISGHTALYWYRQSLGQGLEFLIYFQGNSAPDKSGLPSDRFSAERTGGSVSTLTIQRTQQEDSAVYLCASSLGGTHNQPQHFGDGTRLSIL.

This clonotype occurred a few times. The V call is TRBV5-6, the J call TRBJ2-3; TRBD2 aligns across 9 bases. V shed 4 bases, J shed 0 bases, and the junction held 3 bases outside the gene matches. The CDR3 is 15 residues long. Germline CDR1 SGHDT, CDR2 YYEEEE. CDR3 in amino acids: CASSQRGDSTDTQYF. DNA of the CDR3: TGTGCCAGCAGCCAGCGGGGGGACAGCACAGATACGCAGTATTTT.

There are a few counts of this clonotype. This chain joins TRBV7-9 and TRBJ2-5, with D perhaps being TRBD1 or TRBD2 (6 bases each). This CDR3 spans 17 amino acids. Germline V gives CDR1 SEHNR, CDR2 FQNEAQ (reference sequence). Trimming cost V 1 base and J 3 bases, with 18 bases left between them. DNA of the CDR3: TGTGCCAGCAGCTTAGGAGCCCGTCGGGGGCCTGAAGAGACCCAGTACTTC. Amino acids: CASSLGARRGPEETQYF.

The chain links TRBV6-4 to TRBJ2-1; weak D call: TRBD1 (6 bases). Trimming removed 1 base at V and 10 bases at J, with 11 bases between. Germline values: CDR1 MRHNA, CDR2 SNTAGT. The CDR3 runs 13 residues. Here the CDR3 DNA reads TGTGCCAGCAGTGACTTCCCAGGGGTCGAGCAGTTCTTC. It translates to CASSDFPGVEQFF.

The chain links TRBV7-9 to TRBJ2-2; D is perhaps TRBD1 or TRBD2 (5 bases each). The CDR3 spans 15 residues. The germline CDR1 and CDR2 sequences are SEHNR and FQNEAQ (reference sequence). With 7 bases removed from V and 3 bases from J, the gap between germline ends came to 15 bases. The CDR3 DNA follows: TGTGCCAGCACCCCGAAGGGGAGAGACACCGGGGAGCTGTTTTTT. This sequence encodes CASTPKGRDTGELFF. Full variable domain (rest looked up from reference TRBV7-9 and TRBJ2-2): DTGVSQNPRHKITKRGQNVTFRCDPISEHNRLYWYRQTLGQGPEFLTYFQNEAQLEKSRLLSDRFSAERPKGSFSTLEIQRTEQGDSAMYLCASTPKGRDTGELFFGEGSRLTVL.

This clonotype has just a few counts. The chain employs TRBV12-3 or TRBV12-4 and TRBJ2-3, with D maybe TRBD2 (7 bases). V was clipped by 7 bases and J by 2 bases, with 16 bases between them. The CDR3 spans 15 residues. Here the CDR3 reads CASTGGGGLTDTQYF. The CDR3 bases are TGTGCCAGCACCGGGGGCGGGGGCCTCACAGATACGCAGTATTTT.

In this sample, this clonotype turned up a few times. The J gene is TRBJ2-7, the V gene TRBV27, with TRBD1 as a possible D gene (6 bases). V dropped 5 bases and J dropped 3 bases, with 11 bases sitting between them. Germline loops: CDR1 MNHEY, CDR2 SMNVEV (reference sequence). CDR3 length equals 13 residues. The CDR3 loop is CASSQQGIYEQYF. The DNA for the CDR3 is TGTGCCAGCAGTCAACAGGGTATCTACGAGCAGTACTTC.

The rearrangement uses TRBV27 and TRBJ2-3; 7 nucleotides line up with TRBD1. The germline V gene has CDR1 MNHEY and CDR2 SMNVEV (reference sequence). After removal of 6 bases from V and 0 bases from J, the junction contained 6 bases not matched to a gene. This CDR3 has 15 residues. Here the CDR3 reads CASRVGTASTDTQYF. The CDR3 DNA sequence: TGTGCCAGCAGGGTCGGGACAGCGAGCACAGATACGCAGTATTTT.

The gene calls are TRBV19 and TRBJ1-2; the match to TRBD1 covers 7 bases. Looked up from germline, CDR1 is LNHDA and CDR2 is SQIVND (reference sequence). Unmatched junction bases numbered 8, after V lost 6 bases and J lost 1 base. The CDR3 has 15 residues. For the CDR3, the DNA is TGTGCCAGTAGACCCCGGGACAGTGATAACTATGGCTACACCTTC. Its translation: CASRPRDSDNYGYTF.

A note on this clonotype: Possible read error: a much larger clone is one base away. V is TRBV3-1 and J is TRBJ2-6, with D unresolved. CDR3 length: 15 residues. CDR1 LGHDT and CDR2 YNNKEL come from the germline V gene (reference sequence). Deletions cut 4 bases from V and 4 bases from J, with 11 bases between. This CDR3 is CASSPTEEGANVLTF. The CDR3 nucleotides are TGTGCCAGCAGCCCCACAGAGGAAGGGGCCAACGTCCTGACTTTC.

This clonotype came up a few times. V gene TRBV7-8 combines with J gene TRBJ2-2; 10 positions match TRBD2. J was trimmed by 6 bases and V by 2 bases; bases with no gene match: 6. Per the germline V gene, CDR1 is SGHVS and CDR2 is FQNEAQ. The CDR3 loop spans 16 amino acids. In DNA form, the CDR3 reads TGTGCCAGCAGCTTATATGCTAGCGGGGGATCCGGGGAGCTGTTTTTT. Its translation: CASSLYASGGSGELFF.

This chain uses TRBV4-1 with TRBJ2-5; the D call may be TRBD1 or TRBD2 (5 bases each). Trimming removed 4 bases from V and 3 bases from J, with 15 bases in between. The germline V gene has CDR1 MGHRA and CDR2 YSYEKL. The CDR3 contains 15 residues. In DNA form, the CDR3 reads TGCGCCAGCAGCCCGGGACCAACTGGAGAAGAGACCCAGTACTTC. As protein: CASSPGPTGEETQYF.

The genes are TRBV28 and TRBJ1-3, with a weak D call TRBD1 (6 bases). Germline assignment: CDR1 MDHEN and CDR2 SYDVKM. V was trimmed by 7 bases and J by 2 bases, leaving 15 bases between them. CDR3 length equals 15 residues. The CDR3 sequence is CASTRGGGTGNTIYF. CDR3 bases: TGTGCCAGCACCCGAGGGGGGGGAACTGGAAACACCATATATTTT.